This T cell receptor (beta chain) came from a study of shared clonotypes between healthy human individuals. This CDR3 region has 13 residues. Trimming took 8 bases from V and 0 from J, leaving 11 bases between them. Germline CDR1 MNHEY, CDR2 SVGAGI. Assay: immunoSEQ multiplex PCR; the TCRdb copy retains only in-frame clones and omits some. The sample lists about 2.1 million clones; about 93% were seen once. CD8 cells regarded as naive lacked CD45RO, were positively chosen for CCR7, and omitted terminally differentiated effector memory CD45RA+ cells. This TCR was recovered from a man in his late teens or twenties in good health. Some clones in this sample may be carry-over from other donors' samples. Sequenced input: naive CD8+ T cells from PBMCs. V is TRBV6-5 and J is TRBJ2-7; tentative D call: TRBD2 (6 bases). Here the CDR3 DNA reads TGTGCCAGCGGTCTTAGCGGCTCCTACGAGCAGTACTTC. It codes for CASGLSGSYEQYF.